Following are 2 T cell receptor beta chains from one sample sequenced in a study of identical twins. TCRdb reprocessed the 5' RACE reads with MiXCR, giving one entry per CDR3 protein. The table records around 490,000 distinct CDR3 sequences, roughly an eighth of them present only once. These data were also reused for a study on yellow fever vaccine responses in identical twins.

The sample comprised CD4+ T cells sorted from blood. All receptors derive from a woman in her late teens or twenties in good health.

This clonotype turned up a few times. One end of the junction fails to match germline, which may point to a read error. DNA for the CDR3: TGTGCTAGCAGCTTGTGGACAACTAACACCGGGGAGCTGTTTTTT. This translates into CASSLWTTNTGELFF. This sequence joins TRBV7-7 and TRBJ2-2; D is perhaps TRBD1 (5 bases). CDR1 and CDR2 from the germline V gene are SSHAT and FNYEAQ (reference sequence). This CDR3 region has 15 residues.

This clonotype was counted only a few times. This chain links TRBV12-3 or TRBV12-4 with TRBJ2-5; the match to TRBD1 covers 7 bases. The CDR3 spans 16 residues. Trimming at V came to 5 bases and at J to 1 base, leaving 10 bases not matched to a gene. DNA of the CDR3: TGTGCCAGCAGTCGCAGTTGGGACAGCTTCCAAGAGACCCAGTACTTC. The encoded protein is CASSRSWDSFQETQYF.